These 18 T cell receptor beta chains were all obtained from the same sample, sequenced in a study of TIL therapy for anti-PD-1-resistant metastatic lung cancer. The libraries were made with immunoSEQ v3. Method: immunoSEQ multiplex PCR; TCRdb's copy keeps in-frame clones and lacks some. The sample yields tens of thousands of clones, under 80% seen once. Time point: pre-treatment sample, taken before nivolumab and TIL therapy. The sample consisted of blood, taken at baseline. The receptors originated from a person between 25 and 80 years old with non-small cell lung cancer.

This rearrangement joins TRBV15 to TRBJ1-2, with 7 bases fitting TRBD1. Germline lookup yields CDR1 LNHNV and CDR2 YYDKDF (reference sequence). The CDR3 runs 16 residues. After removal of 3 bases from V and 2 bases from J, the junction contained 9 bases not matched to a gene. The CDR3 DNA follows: TGTGCCACCAGCAGCCCTTCGACAGGGCTGAACTATGGCTACACCTTC. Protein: CATSSPSTGLNYGYTF.

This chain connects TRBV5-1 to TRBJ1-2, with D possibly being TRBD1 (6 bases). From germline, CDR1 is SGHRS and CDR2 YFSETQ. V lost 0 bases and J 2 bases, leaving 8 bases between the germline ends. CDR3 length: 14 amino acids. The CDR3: CASSLGDRNYGYTF. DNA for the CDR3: TGCGCCAGCAGCTTGGGCGACAGGAACTATGGCTACACCTTC.

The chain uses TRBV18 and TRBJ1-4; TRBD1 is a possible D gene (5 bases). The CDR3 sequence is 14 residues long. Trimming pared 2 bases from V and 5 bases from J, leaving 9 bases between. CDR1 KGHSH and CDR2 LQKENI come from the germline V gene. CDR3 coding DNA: TGTGCCAGCTCACCAGGCGGGGCCAATGAAAAACTGTTTTTT. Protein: CASSPGGANEKLFF.

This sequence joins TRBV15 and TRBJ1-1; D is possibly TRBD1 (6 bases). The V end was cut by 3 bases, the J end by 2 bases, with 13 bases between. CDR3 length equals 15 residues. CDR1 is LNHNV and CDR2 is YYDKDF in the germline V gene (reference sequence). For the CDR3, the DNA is TGTGCCACCAGCAGGGGTGGACAGATAAACACTGAAGCTTTCTTT. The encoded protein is CATSRGGQINTEAFF.

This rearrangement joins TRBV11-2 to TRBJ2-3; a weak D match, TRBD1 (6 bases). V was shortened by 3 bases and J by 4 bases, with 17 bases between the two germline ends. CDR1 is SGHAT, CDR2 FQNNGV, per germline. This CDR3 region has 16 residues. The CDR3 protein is CASSFQQGRPSDTQYF. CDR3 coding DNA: TGTGCCAGCAGCTTTCAACAGGGAAGGCCCTCAGATACGCAGTATTTT.

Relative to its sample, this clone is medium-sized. CDR3 in DNA: TGTGCCAGCAGCTTAACCCTCGGCGGGGGGACCGCCGGGGAGCTGTTTTTT. Translating gives CASSLTLGGGTAGELFF. The chain employs TRBV7-7 and TRBJ2-2, with 8 bases that match TRBD2. V gave up 2 bases and J gave up 6 bases; unmatched junction bases: 11. This CDR3 has 17 residues. Germline V CDR1 and CDR2: SSHAT, FNYEAQ (reference sequence). Full variable domain (missing parts from reference TRBV7-7 and TRBJ2-2): GAGVSQSPRYKVTKRGQDVTLRCDPISSHATLYWYQQALGQGPEFLTYFNYEAQPDKSGLPSDRFSAERPEGSISTLTIQRTEQRDSAMYRCASSLTLGGGTAGELFFGEGSRLTVL.

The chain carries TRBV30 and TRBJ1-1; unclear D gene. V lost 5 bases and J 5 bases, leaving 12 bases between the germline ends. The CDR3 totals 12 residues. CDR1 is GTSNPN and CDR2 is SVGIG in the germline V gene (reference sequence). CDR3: CAWASRLTEAFF. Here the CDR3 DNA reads TGTGCCTGGGCCTCCCGGTTAACTGAAGCTTTCTTT.

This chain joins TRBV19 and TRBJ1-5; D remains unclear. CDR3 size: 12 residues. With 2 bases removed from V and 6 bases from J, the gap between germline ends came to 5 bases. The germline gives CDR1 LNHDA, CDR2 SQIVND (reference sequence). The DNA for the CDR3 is TGTGCCAGTAGTATAACGGGTCAGCCCCAGCATTTT. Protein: CASSITGQPQHF.

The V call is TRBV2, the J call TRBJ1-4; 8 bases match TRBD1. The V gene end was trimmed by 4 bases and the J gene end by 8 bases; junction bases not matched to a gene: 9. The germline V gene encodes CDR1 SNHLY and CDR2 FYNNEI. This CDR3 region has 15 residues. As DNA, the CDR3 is TGTGCCAGCAGTGGGACAGGGATAGAAGCAGAAAAACTGTTTTTT. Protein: CASSGTGIEAEKLFF.

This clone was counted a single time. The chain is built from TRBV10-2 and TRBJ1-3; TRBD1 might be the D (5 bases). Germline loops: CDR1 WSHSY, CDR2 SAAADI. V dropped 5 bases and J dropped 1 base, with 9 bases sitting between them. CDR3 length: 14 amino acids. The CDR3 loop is CASSSPGSGNTIYF. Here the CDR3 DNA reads TGCGCCAGCAGTTCCCCAGGGTCTGGAAACACCATATATTTT.

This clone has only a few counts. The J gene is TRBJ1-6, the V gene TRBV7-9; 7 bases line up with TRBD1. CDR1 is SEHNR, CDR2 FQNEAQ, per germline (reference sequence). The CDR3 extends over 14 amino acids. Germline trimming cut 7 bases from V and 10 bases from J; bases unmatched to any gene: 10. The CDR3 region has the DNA TGTGCCAGCACCCCACAGGGGTATCAATCACCCCTCCACTTT. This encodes CASTPQGYQSPLHF.

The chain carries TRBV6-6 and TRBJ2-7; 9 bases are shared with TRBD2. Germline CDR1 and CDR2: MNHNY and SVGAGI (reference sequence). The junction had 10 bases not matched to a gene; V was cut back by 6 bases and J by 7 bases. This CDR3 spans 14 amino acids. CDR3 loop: CASSGGGASREQYF. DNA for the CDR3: TGTGCCAGCAGCGGCGGGGGGGCGTCGCGGGAGCAGTACTTC.

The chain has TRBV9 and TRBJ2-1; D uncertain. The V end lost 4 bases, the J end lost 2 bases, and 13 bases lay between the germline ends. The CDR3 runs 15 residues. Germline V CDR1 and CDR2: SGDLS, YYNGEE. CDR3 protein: CASSTQQIPYNEQFF. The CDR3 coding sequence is TGTGCCAGCAGCACTCAACAGATTCCCTACAATGAGCAGTTCTTC.

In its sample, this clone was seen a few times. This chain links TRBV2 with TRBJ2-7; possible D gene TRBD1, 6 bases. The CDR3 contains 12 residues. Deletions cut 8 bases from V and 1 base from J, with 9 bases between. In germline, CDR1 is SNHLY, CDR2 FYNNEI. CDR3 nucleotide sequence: TGTGCCAGCCTACAGGGTTCCTACGAGCAGTACTTC. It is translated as CASLQGSYEQYF.

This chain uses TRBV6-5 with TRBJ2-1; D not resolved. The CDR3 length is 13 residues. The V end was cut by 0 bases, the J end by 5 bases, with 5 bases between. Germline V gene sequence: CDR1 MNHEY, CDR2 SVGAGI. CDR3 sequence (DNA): TGTGCCAGCAGTTACTCTCGGGACAATGAGCAGTTCTTC. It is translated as CASSYSRDNEQFF.

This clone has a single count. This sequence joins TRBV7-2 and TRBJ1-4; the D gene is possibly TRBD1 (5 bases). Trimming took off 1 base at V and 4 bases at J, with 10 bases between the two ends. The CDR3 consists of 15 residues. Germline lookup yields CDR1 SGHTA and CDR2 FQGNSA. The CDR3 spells CASSLDGGVNEKLFF. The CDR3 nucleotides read TGTGCCAGCAGCTTAGATGGGGGGGTTAATGAAAAACTGTTTTTT.

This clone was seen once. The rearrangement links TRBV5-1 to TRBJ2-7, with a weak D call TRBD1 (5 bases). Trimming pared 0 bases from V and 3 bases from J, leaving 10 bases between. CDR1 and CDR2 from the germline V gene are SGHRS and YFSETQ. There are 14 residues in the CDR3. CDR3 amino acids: CASSLGNRNYEQYF. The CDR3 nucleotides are TGCGCCAGCAGCTTGGGGAACAGGAACTACGAGCAGTACTTC.

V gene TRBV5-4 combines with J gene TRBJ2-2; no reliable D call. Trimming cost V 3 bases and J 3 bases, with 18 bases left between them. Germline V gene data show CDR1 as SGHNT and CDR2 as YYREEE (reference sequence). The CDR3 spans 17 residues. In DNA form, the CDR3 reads TGTGCCAGCAGCTCTTGGAAGGGTAAACGAGACACCGGGGAGCTGTTTTTT. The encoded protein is CASSSWKGKRDTGELFF. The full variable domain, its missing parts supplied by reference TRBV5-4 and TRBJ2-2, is ETGVTQSPTHLIKTRGQQVTLRCSSQSGHNTVSWYQQALGQGPQFIFQYYREEENGRGNFPPRFSGLQFPNYSSELNVNALELDDSALYLCASSSWKGKRDTGELFFGEGSRLTVL.